This T cell receptor (beta chain) was found in a study of OX40 agonist ivuxolimab in advanced cancers. Generated by immunoSEQ multiplex PCR, the TCRdb table keeps only in-frame clones and is missing some. This sample has about 78,000 clones, with approximately 84% found just once. V lost 7 bases, J lost 0 bases, and 9 bases lay in between. Germline CDR1 SEHNR, CDR2 FQNEAQ (reference sequence). The CDR3 covers 13 residues. This sequence joins TRBV7-9 and TRBJ1-1; D possibly corresponds to TRBD1 (6 bases). The sequences come from CD4+ or CD8+ T cells sorted from blood, collected in a trial of the OX40 agonist ivuxolimab. The TCR originated in an adult with an advanced solid tumor such as melanoma, head and neck, liver or kidney cancer. For the CDR3, the DNA is TGTGCCAGCACTGGGGGCATGAACACTGAAGCTTTCTTT. Translating gives CASTGGMNTEAFF. Using reference TRBV7-9 and TRBJ1-1 for the parts outside the CDR3, the full variable domain is DTGVSQNPRHKITKRGQNVTFRCDPISEHNRLYWYRQTLGQGPEFLTYFQNEAQLEKSRLLSDRFSAERPKGSFSTLEIQRTEQGDSAMYLCASTGGMNTEAFFGQGTRLTVV.